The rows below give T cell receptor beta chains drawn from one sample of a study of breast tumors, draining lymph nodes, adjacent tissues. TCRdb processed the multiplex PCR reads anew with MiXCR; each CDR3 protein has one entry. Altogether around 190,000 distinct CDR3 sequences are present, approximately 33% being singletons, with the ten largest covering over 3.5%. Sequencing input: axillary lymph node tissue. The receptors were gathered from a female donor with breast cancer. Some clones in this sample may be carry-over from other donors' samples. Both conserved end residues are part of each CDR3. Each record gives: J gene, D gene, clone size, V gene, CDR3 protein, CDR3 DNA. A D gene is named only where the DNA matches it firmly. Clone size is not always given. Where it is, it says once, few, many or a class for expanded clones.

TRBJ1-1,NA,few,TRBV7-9,CASSPVGGSTEAFF,TGTGCCAGCAGCCCTGTGGGGGGTTCCACTGAAGCTTTCTTT
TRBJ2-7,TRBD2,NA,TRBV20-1,CSARDFTSGPPYEQYF,TGCAGTGCTAGAGATTTCACTAGCGGGCCACCCTACGAGCAGTACTTC
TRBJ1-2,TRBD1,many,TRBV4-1,CASSQDSTRGTGGYYGYTF,TGCGCCAGCAGCCAAGATTCAACCCGGGGGACAGGGGGCTACTATGGCTACACCTTC
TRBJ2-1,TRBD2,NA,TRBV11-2,CASSQLAGLSSYNEQFF,TGTGCCAGCAGCCAACTAGCGGGATTAAGCTCCTACAATGAGCAGTTCTTC
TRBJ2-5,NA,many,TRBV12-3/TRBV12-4,CASRAFGGETQYF,TGTGCCAGCAGGGCATTCGGGGGAGAGACCCAGTACTTC
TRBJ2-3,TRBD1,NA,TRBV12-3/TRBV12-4,CASSPQTGTGNNEQYF,TGTGCCAGCAGTCCACAGACAGGGACGGGAAACAATGAGCAGTATTTT
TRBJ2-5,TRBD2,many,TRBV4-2,CASSQGTSGGAGLETQYF,TGTGCCAGCAGCCAGGGAACTAGCGGGGGGGCTGGTTTGGAGACCCAGTACTTC
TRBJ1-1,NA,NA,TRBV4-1,CASSQVLTMNTEAFF,TGCGCCAGCAGCCAAGTACTTACCATGAACACTGAAGCTTTCTTT
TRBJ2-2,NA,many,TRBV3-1,CASSLQGGELFF,TGCGCCAGCAGCTTACAGGGTGGGGAGCTGTTTTTT
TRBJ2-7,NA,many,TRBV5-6,CASSFLSGYEQYF,TGTGCCAGCAGCTTCCTTAGTGGCTACGAGCAGTACTTC
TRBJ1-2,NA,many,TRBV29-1,CSVDEGRGGNYGYTF,TGCAGCGTTGATGAGGGGCGGGGTGGTAACTATGGCTACACCTTC
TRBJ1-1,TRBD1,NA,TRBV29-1,CSVEAQGARTEALF,TGCAGCGTTGAAGCGCAGGGGGCCCGGACTGAAGCTCTCTTT
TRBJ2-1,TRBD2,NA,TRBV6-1,CANSEIGLAGNEQFF,TGTGCCAACAGTGAAATCGGACTAGCCGGGAATGAGCAGTTCTTC
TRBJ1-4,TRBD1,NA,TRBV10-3,CAISESAATGGNEKLFF,TGTGCCATCAGTGAGTCAGCCGCAACAGGGGGTAATGAAAAACTGTTTTTT
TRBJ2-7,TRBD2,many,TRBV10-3,CAISTGTSTFYEQYF,TGTGCCATCAGCACCGGGACTAGCACTTTTTACGAGCAGTACTTC
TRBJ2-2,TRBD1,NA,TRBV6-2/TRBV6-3,CASSYWDSATGELFF,TGTGCCAGCAGTTACTGGGACAGTGCCACCGGGGAGCTGTTTTTT
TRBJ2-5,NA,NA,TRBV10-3,CAISGVGTSETQYF,TGTGCCATCAGTGGCGTCGGGACATCAGAGACCCAGTACTTC
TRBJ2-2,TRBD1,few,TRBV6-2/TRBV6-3,CASSYYGQGAYTGELFF,TGTGCCAGCAGTTACTACGGGCAGGGGGCGTACACCGGGGAGCTGTTTTTT
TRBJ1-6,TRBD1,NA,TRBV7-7,CASSHHGTGGAWGRSPLHF,TGTGCCAGCAGCCATCATGGGACAGGGGGCGCCTGGGGACGTTCACCCCTCCACTTT
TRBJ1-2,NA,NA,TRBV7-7,CASSLSRPVINYGYTF,TGTGCTAGCAGCTTATCCCGTCCAGTTATTAACTATGGCTACACCTTC
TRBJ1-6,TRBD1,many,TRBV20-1,CSAEGSDRTSSYNSPLHF,TGCAGTGCTGAGGGGTCGGACAGGACGAGCTCCTATAATTCACCCCTCCACTTT
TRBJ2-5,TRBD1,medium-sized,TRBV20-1,CSAVPRQGGETQYF,TGCAGTGCCGTACCTCGACAGGGGGGAGAGACCCAGTACTTC
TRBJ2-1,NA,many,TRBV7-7,CASSIGRNNEQFF,TGTGCTAGCAGCATCGGACGTAACAATGAGCAGTTCTTC
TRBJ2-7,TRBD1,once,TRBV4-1,CASSQGQGEITYEQYF,TGCGCCAGCAGCCAAGGACAGGGGGAAATTACCTACGAGCAGTACTTC
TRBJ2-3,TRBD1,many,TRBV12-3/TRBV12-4,CASRTGYHTDTQYF,TGTGCCAGCAGGACAGGGTACCACACAGATACGCAGTATTTT
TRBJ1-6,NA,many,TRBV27,CASSLGAQVSYNSPLHF,TGTGCCAGCAGTTTAGGAGCCCAGGTCTCCTATAATTCACCCCTCCACTTT
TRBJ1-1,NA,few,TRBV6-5,CASSRRGYTEAFF,TGTGCCAGCAGTCGTAGGGGGTACACTGAAGCTTTCTTT
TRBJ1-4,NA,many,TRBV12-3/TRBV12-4,CASSLGRTGLNEKLFF,TGTGCCAGCAGTTTGGGTCGTACAGGTCTTAATGAAAAACTGTTTTTT
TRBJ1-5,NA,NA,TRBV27,CASSLSPGNQPQHF,TGTGCCAGCAGCTTATCCCCCGGCAATCAGCCCCAGCATTTT
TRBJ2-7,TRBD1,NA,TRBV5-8,CANSLGTAQGAGYERYF,TGTGCCAACAGCTTGGGAACGGCACAGGGGGCGGGATACGAGCGGTACTTC
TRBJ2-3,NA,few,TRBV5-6,CASSLARATQYF,TGTGCCAGCAGCTTGGCGCGAGCTACGCAGTATTTT
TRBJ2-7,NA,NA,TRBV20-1,CSAREGSTYAQYF,TGCAGTGCTAGGGAGGGGTCTACCTATGCGCAGTACTTC
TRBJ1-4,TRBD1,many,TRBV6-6,CASRGTVRGTNEKLFF,TGTGCCAGCAGGGGGACAGTTCGGGGAACTAATGAAAAACTGTTTTTT
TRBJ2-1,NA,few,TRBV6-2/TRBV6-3,CASSYWGNEQFF,TGTGCCAGCAGTTATTGGGGGAATGAGCAGTTCTTC
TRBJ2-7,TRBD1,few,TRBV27,CASSSLVGQGRHEQYF,TGTGCCAGCAGTTCACTCGTTGGACAGGGCCGCCACGAGCAGTACTTC
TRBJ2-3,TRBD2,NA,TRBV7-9,CASSRGLAGSTDTQYF,TGTGCCAGCAGCCGGGGACTAGCGGGAAGCACAGATACGCAGTATTTT
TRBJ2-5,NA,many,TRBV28,CASSAPQETQYF,TGTGCCAGCAGTGCCCCCCAAGAGACCCAGTACTTC
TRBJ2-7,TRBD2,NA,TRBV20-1,CSARPQREVLSYEQYF,TGCAGTGCCCGCCCCCAGCGGGAGGTCCTCTCCTACGAGCAGTACTTC
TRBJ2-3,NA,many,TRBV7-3,CASSLLRTDTQYF,TGTGCCAGCAGCCTACTCCGCACAGATACGCAGTATTTT
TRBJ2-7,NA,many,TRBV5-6,CASIAQETAYEQYF,TGTGCCAGCATCGCCCAGGAGACCGCTTACGAGCAGTACTTC
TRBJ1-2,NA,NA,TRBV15,CATSRDPGMNYGYTF,TGTGCCACCAGCAGAGATCCGGGGATGAACTATGGCTACACCTTC
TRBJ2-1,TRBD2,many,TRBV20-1,CSVHSGGLSYNEQFF,TGCAGTGTCCATAGCGGGGGCCTTTCCTACAATGAGCAGTTCTTC
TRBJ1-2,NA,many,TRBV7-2,CASSAQEGFNYGYPF,TGTGCCAGCAGCGCTCAGGAAGGTTTCAACTATGGCTACCCCTTC
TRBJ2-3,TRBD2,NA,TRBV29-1,CSVSPSGSTDTQYF,TGCAGCGTATCGCCTAGCGGGAGCACAGATACGCAGTATTTT
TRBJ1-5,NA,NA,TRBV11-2,CASSPKGMTVLEPQHF,TGTGCCAGCAGCCCGAAGGGGATGACCGTCTTGGAGCCCCAGCATTTT
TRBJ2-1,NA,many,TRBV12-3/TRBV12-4,CASSLLALGSYNEQFF,TGTGCCAGCAGTTTACTAGCTCTCGGCTCCTACAATGAGCAGTTCTTC
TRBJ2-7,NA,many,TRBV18,CASSPIPYSYEQYF,TGTGCCAGCTCACCAATCCCCTACTCCTACGAGCAGTACTTC
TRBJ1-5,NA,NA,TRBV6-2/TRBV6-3,CASSYQRGEGYGNQPQHF,TGTGCCAGCAGTTATCAGCGGGGGGAGGGGTATGGCAATCAGCCCCAGCATTTT
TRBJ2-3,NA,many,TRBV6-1,CASSVSEYTDTQYF,TGTGCCAGCAGTGTTAGTGAGTACACAGATACGCAGTATTTT
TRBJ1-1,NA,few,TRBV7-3,CASSPGGPNTEAFF,TGTGCCAGCAGCCCCGGGGGGCCGAACACTGAAGCTTTCTTT
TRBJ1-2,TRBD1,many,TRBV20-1,CSATTTGGLDGYTF,TGCAGTGCTACAACGACAGGGGGCTTGGATGGCTACACCTTC
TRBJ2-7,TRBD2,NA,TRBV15,CATSSGGVASGGAPPCSYEQYF,TGTGCCACCTCTAGCGGGGGGGTGGCTAGCGGGGGTGCACCTCCGTGCTCCTACGAGCAGTACTTC
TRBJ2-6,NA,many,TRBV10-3,CAISEIPTASGANVLTF,TGTGCCATCAGTGAAATCCCGACAGCCTCTGGGGCCAACGTCCTGACTTTC
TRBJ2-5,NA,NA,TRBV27,CASSLSYGRETQYF,TGTGCCAGCAGTTTAAGTTACGGGCGGGAGACCCAGTACTTC
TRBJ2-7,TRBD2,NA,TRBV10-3,CAISDGPGLAGGILTYEQYF,TGTGCCATCAGTGACGGTCCGGGACTAGCGGGGGGAATACTTACCTACGAGCAGTACTTC
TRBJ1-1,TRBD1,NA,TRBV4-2,CASSQDYRGSAEAFF,TGTGCCAGCAGCCAAGATTACAGGGGCTCGGCTGAAGCTTTCTTT
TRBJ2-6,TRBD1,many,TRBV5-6,CASSSVDRAISGANVLTF,TGTGCCAGCAGCTCCGTGGACAGGGCCATCTCTGGGGCCAACGTCCTGACTTTC
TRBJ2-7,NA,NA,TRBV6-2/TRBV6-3,CASSHSNSYEQYF,TGTGCCAGCAGTCACTCGAACAGCTACGAGCAGTACTTC